The 5 T cell receptor beta chains in this list originate from one sample, sequenced in a study of identifying expanded T cells in peripheral blood. Libraries were prepared by immunoSEQ multiplex PCR; TCRdb keeps only in-frame clonotypes and omits some of them. Among some 120,000 clones listed, approximately 84% were seen once. The specimen was blood. These receptors originate from a person aged 18 to 75 in good health.

V usage is TRBV9 and J usage is TRBJ1-4, with 12 bases matching TRBD1. The CDR3 has 18 amino acids. V trimming: 3 bases; J trimming: 7 bases; junction bases outside the gene matches: 13. Looked up from germline, CDR1 is SGDLS and CDR2 is YYNGEE. Written as DNA, the CDR3 is TGTGCCAGCAGCGGAAGACCGGGACAGGGGGCGGGTGGTGAAAAACTGTTTTTT. Translation: CASSGRPGQGAGGEKLFF.

The rearrangement uses TRBV11-3 and TRBJ2-3, with 10 positions matching TRBD2. With 2 bases clipped from V and 1 base from J, the junction kept 3 bases outside the gene matches. Per the germline V gene, CDR1 is SGHNT and CDR2 is YENEEA. The CDR3 is 16 residues long. The CDR3 spells CASSLILAGRTDTQYF. CDR3 nucleotide sequence: TGTGCCAGCAGCTTAATACTAGCGGGGCGCACAGATACGCAGTATTTT.

The genes are TRBV9 and TRBJ1-2, with TRBD1 matching over 8 bases. This CDR3 spans 16 amino acids. The J segment lost 3 bases and the V segment lost 4 bases, leaving 11 bases of the junction unmatched. Looked up from germline, CDR1 is SGDLS and CDR2 is YYNGEE. CDR3 DNA sequence: TGTGCCAGCAGCCAAGGGGGGACAGGAGTTTACTATGGCTACACCTTC. Amino acid sequence: CASSQGGTGVYYGYTF.

CDR3 amino acids: CASSGGGAGASVDEQFF. The CDR3, as DNA: TGTGCCAGCAGCGGCGGGGGTGCGGGGGCCAGTGTGGATGAGCAGTTCTTC. The chain carries TRBV7-9 and TRBJ2-1, with D tentatively TRBD2 (7 bases). Germline CDR1 is SEHNR and CDR2 is FQNEAQ (reference sequence). V lost 5 bases to trimming and J lost 8 bases, with 25 bases between them. The CDR3 spans 17 residues.

The chain recombines TRBV7-9 with TRBJ2-5, with TRBD2 matching over 8 bases. This CDR3 is built from 18 residues. Trimming took 1 base from V and 2 from J; bases not matched to a gene: 12. Germline V gene lookup returns CDR1 SEHNR and CDR2 FQNEAQ (reference sequence). The CDR3 region is CASSLGVAGTSWQETQYF. CDR3 coding DNA: TGTGCCAGCAGCTTAGGGGTAGCGGGGACCTCATGGCAAGAGACCCAGTACTTC. The complete variable domain, with remaining parts taken from reference TRBV7-9 and TRBJ2-5, reads DTGVSQNPRHKITKRGQNVTFRCDPISEHNRLYWYRQTLGQGPEFLTYFQNEAQLEKSRLLSDRFSAERPKGSFSTLEIQRTEQGDSAMYLCASSLGVAGTSWQETQYFGPGTRLLVL.